This is a list of T cell receptor beta chains from one sample in a study of blood T cell repertoires in COVID-19. Assay: immunoSEQ multiplex PCR; the TCRdb copy retains only in-frame clones and omits some. The data show fewer than 350,000 clones, 85% seen once. Input material: PBMCs or T cells enriched from blood (not recorded which). The receptors originated from a woman between 25 and 40 years old who had been exposed to COVID-19. CDR3s include the opening cysteine and the closing phenylalanine or tryptophan. A D gene is named only where the DNA matches it firmly.

TRBV10-3	TRBJ2-2	NA	CAISLAANTGELFF	TGTGCCATCAGTTTAGCGGCGAACACCGGGGAGCTGTTTTTT
TRBV4-1	TRBJ2-7	TRBD1	CASSPDRGSYEQYF	TGCGCCAGCAGCCCCGACAGGGGTTCCTACGAGCAGTACTTC
TRBV29-1	TRBJ2-7	TRBD1	CSVFGQGAYEQYF	TGCAGCGTTTTCGGACAGGGGGCCTACGAGCAGTACTTC
TRBV4-2	TRBJ2-5	NA	CASSQDGPQGPETQYF	TGTGCCAGCAGCCAAGACGGGCCACAGGGCCCGGAGACCCAGTACTTC
TRBV12-5	TRBJ2-3	NA	CASGLARRLEETDTQYF	TGTGCTAGTGGTTTGGCGCGAAGACTAGAAGAGACAGATACGCAGTATTTT
TRBV28	TRBJ1-4	NA	CASSTQATNEKLFF	TGTGCCAGCAGTACGCAGGCAACTAATGAAAAACTGTTTTTT
TRBV29-1	TRBJ1-2	TRBD1	CSGTWGGQAYGYTF	TGCAGCGGGACGTGGGGGGGACAGGCTTATGGCTACACCTTC
TRBV7-2	TRBJ1-4	TRBD1	CASSSTLDRREKLFF	TGTGCCAGCAGCTCGACACTGGACAGGAGAGAAAAACTGTTTTTT
TRBV9	TRBJ2-3	TRBD2	CASSVGGLAASTDTQYF	TGTGCCAGCAGCGTAGGGGGACTAGCGGCTAGCACAGATACGCAGTATTTT
TRBV10-3	TRBJ1-1	NA	CAIRPSTGTNTEAFF	TGTGCCATCAGGCCGTCGACAGGAACGAACACTGAAGCTTTCTTT
TRBV14	TRBJ2-5	TRBD1	CASSQDPVTGAGETQYF	TGTGCCAGCAGCCAAGATCCGGTGACAGGGGCTGGGGAGACCCAGTACTTC
TRBV7-8	TRBJ2-7	TRBD1	CASSLSGTVYEQYF	TGTGCCAGCAGCTTATCGGGGACAGTCTACGAGCAGTACTTC
TRBV18	TRBJ2-7	NA	CASSPLAYEQYF	TGTGCCAGCTCCCCTCTAGCCTACGAGCAGTACTTC
TRBV3-1/TRBV3-2	TRBJ1-6	NA	CASSPSLGNSPLHF	TGTGCCAGCAGCCCGTCACTCGGTAATTCACCCCTCCACTTT